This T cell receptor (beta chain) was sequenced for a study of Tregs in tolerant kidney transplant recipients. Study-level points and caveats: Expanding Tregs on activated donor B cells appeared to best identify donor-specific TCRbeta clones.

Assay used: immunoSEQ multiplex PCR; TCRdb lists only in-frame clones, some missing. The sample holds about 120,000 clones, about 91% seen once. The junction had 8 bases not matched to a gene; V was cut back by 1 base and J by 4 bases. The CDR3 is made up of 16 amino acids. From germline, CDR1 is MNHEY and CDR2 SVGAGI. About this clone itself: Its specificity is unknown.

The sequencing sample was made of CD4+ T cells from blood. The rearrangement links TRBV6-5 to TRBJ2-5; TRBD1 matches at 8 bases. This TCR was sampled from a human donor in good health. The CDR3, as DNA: TGTGCCAGCAGTTACTTGGGGGGACAGGCTGGAGAGACCCAGTACTTC. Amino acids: CASSYLGGQAGETQYF.